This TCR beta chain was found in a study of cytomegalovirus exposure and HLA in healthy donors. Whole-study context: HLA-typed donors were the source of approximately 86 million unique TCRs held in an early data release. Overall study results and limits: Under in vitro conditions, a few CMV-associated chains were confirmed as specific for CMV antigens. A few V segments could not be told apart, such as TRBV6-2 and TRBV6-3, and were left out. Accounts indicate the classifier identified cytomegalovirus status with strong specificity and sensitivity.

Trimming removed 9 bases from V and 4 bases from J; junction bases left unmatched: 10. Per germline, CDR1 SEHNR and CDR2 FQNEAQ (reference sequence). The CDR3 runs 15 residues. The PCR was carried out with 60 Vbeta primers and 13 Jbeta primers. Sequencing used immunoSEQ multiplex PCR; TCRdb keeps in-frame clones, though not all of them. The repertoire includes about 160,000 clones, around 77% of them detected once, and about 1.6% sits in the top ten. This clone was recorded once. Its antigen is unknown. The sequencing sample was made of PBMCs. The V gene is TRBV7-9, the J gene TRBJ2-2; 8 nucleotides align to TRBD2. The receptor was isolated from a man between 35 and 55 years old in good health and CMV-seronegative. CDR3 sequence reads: CARPQSGSVTGELFF. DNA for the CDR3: TGTGCCAGACCTCAAAGCGGGAGTGTCACCGGGGAGCTGTTTTTT. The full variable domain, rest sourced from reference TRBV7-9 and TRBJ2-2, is DTGVSQNPRHKITKRGQNVTFRCDPISEHNRLYWYRQTLGQGPEFLTYFQNEAQLEKSRLLSDRFSAERPKGSFSTLEIQRTEQGDSAMYLCARPQSGSVTGELFFGEGSRLTVL.